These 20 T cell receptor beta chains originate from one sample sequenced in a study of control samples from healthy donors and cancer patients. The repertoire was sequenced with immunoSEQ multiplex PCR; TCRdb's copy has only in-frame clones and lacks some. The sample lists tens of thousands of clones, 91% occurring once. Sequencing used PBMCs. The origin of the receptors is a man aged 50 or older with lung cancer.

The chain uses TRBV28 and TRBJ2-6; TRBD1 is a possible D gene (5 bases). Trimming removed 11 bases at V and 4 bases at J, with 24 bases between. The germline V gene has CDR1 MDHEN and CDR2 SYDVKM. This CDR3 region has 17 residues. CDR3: CAHSEHYQAGGANVLTF. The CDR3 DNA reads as TGTGCCCACTCCGAACATTACCAAGCAGGGGGGGCCAACGTCCTGACTTTC.

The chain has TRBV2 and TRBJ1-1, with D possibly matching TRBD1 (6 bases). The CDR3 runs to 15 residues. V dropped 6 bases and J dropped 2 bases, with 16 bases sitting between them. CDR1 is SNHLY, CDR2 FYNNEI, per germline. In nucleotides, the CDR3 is TGTGCCAGCAGACTCCTACAGACAGGTAACACTGAAGCTTTCTTT. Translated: CASRLLQTGNTEAFF. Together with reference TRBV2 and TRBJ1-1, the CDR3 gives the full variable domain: EPEVTQTPSHQVTQMGQEVILRCVPISNHLYFYWYRQILGQKVEFLVSFYNNEISEKSEIFDDQFSVERPDGSNFTLKIRSTKLEDSAMYFCASRLLQTGNTEAFFGQGTRLTVV.

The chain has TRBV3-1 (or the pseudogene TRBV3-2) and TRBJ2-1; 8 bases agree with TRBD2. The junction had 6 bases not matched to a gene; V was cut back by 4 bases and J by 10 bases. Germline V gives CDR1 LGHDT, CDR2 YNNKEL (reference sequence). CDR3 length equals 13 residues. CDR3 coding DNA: TGTGCCAGCAGCCGGCGGGGGGCGGACGAGCAGTTCTTC. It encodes CASSRRGADEQFF.

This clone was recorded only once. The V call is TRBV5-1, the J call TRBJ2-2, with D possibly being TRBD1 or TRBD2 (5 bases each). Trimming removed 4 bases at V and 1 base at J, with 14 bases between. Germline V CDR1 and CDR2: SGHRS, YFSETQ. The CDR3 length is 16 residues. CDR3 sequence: CASSLYSGLNTGELFF. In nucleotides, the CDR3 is TGCGCCAGCAGCCTCTACTCGGGGCTGAACACCGGGGAGCTGTTTTTT.

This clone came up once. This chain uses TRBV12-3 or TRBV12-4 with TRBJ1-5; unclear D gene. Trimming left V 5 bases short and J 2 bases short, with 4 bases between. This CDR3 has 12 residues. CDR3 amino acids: CASSRGNQPQHF. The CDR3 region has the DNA TGTGCCAGCAGTCGTGGCAATCAGCCCCAGCATTTT.

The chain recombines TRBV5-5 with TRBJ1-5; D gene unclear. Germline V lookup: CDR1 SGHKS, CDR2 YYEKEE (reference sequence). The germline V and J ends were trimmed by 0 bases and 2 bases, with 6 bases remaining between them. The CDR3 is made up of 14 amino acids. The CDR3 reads CASSLVGGNQPQHF. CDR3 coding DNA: TGTGCCAGCAGCTTGGTTGGGGGCAATCAGCCCCAGCATTTT.

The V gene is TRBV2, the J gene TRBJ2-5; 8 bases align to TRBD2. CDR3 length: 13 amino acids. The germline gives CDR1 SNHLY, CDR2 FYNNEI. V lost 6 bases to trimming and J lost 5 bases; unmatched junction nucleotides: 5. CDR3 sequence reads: CASRAGGAETQYF. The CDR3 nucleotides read TGTGCCAGCAGGGCCGGGGGGGCTGAGACCCAGTACTTC.

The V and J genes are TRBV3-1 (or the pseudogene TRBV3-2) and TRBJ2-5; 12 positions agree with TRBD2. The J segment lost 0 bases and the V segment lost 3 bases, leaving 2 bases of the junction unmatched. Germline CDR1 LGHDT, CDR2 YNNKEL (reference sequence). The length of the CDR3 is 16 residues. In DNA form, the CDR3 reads TGTGCCAGCAGCCACGGACTAGCGGGGTACCAAGAGACCCAGTACTTC. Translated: CASSHGLAGYQETQYF.

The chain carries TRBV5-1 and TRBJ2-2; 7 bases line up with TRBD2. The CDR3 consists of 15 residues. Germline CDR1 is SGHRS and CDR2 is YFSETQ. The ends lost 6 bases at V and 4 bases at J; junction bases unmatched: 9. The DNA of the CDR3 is TGCGCCAGCACACCGGGGGGAGGCAGCACCGGGGAGCTGTTTTTT. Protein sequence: CASTPGGGSTGELFF.

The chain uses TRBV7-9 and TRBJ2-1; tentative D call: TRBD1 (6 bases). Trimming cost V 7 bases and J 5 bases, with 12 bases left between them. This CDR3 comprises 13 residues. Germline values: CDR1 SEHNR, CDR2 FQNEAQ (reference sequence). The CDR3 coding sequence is TGTGCCAGCACGAGACAGGTTAACAATGAGCAGTTCTTC. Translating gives CASTRQVNNEQFF.

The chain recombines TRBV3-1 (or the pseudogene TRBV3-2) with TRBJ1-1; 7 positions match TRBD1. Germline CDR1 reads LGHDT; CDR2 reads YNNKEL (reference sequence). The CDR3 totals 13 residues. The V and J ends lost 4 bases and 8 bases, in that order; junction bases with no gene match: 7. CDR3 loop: CASSPQRQGEAFF. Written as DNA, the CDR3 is TGTGCCAGCAGCCCCCAGAGACAGGGCGAAGCTTTCTTT.

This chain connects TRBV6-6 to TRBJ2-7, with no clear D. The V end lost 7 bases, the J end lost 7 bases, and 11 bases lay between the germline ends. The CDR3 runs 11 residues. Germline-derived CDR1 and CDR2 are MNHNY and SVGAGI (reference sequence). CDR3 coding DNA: TGTGCCAGCACCTCGGTAGGGGAGCAGTACTTC. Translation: CASTSVGEQYF.

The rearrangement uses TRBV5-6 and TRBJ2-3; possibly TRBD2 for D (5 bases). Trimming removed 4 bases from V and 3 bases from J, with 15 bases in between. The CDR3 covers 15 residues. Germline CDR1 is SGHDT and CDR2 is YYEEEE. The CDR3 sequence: CASSLSLSGTDTQYF. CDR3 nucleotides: TGTGCCAGCAGCCTGAGCCTTTCGGGGACAGATACGCAGTATTTT.

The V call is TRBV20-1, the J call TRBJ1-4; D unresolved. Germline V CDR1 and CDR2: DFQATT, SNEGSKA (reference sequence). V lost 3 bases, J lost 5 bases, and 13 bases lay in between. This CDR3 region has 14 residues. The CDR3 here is CSASTRALNEKLFF. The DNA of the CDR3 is TGCAGTGCTAGTACGAGGGCACTCAATGAAAAACTGTTTTTT.

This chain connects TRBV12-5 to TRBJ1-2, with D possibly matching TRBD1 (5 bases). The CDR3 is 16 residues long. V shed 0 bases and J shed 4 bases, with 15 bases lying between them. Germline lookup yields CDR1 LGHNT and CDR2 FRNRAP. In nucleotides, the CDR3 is TGTGCTAGTGGTTTGGTAGGAGGGGCAGGCATCTATGGCTACACCTTC. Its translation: CASGLVGGAGIYGYTF.

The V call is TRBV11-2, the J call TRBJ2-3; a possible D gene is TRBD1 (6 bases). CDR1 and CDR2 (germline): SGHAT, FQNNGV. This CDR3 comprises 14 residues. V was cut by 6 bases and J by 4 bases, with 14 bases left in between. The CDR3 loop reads CASSPGHSPDTQYF. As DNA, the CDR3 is TGTGCCAGCAGTCCGGGACACAGCCCAGATACGCAGTATTTT.

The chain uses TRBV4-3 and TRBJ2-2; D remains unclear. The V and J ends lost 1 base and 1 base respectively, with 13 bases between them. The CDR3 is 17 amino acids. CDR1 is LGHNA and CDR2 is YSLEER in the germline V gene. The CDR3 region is CASSQAYRKMNTGELFF. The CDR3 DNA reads TGCGCCAGCAGCCAAGCCTACAGAAAGATGAACACCGGGGAGCTGTTTTTT.

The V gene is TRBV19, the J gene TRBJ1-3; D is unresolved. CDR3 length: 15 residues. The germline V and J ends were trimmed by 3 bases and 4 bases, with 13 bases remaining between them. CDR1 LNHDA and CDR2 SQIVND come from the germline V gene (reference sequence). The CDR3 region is CASSIPGSSGNTIYF. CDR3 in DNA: TGTGCCAGTAGTATTCCCGGGAGCTCCGGAAACACCATATATTTT.

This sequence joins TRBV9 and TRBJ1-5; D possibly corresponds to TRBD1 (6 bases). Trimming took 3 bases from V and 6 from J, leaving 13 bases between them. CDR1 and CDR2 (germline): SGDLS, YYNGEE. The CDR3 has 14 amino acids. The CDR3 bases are TGTGCCAGCAGCGAGGGGGGGCTCACTCAGCCCCAGCATTTT. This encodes CASSEGGLTQPQHF.

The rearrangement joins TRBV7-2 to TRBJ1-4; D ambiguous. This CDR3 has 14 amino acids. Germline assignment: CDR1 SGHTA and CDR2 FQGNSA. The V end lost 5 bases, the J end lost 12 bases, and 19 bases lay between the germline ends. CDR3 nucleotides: TGTGCCAGCAGCCTAGACTCGACGTGGCGAGAACTGTTTTTT. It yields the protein CASSLDSTWRELFF.